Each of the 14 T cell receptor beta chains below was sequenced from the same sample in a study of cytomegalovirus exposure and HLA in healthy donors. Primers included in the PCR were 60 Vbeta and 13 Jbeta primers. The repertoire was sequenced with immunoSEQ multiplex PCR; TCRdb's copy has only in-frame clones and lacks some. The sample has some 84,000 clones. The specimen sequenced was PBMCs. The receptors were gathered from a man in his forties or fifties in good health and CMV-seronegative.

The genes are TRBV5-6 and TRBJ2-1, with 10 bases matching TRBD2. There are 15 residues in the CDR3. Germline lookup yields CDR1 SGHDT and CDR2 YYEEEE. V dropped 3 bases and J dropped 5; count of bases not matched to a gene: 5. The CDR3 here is CASSSSGGPDNEQFF. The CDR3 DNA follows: TGTGCCAGCAGCTCTAGCGGGGGACCCGACAATGAGCAGTTCTTC. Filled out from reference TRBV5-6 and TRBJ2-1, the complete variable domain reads DAGVTQSPTHLIKTRGQQVTLRCSPKSGHDTVSWYQQALGQGPQFIFQYYEEEERQRGNFPDRFSGHQFPNYSSELNVNALLLGDSALYLCASSSSGGPDNEQFFGPGTRLTVL.

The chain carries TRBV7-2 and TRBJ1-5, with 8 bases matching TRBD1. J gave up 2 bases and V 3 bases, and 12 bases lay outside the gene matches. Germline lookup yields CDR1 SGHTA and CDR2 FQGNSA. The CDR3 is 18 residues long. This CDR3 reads CASSFRTGMRSGNQPQHF. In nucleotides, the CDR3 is TGTGCCAGCAGCTTCCGGACAGGGATGAGGTCTGGCAATCAGCCCCAGCATTTT.

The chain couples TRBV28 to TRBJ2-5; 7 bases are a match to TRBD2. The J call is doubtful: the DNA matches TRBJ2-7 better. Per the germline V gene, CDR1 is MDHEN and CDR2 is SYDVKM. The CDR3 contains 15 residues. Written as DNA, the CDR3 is TGTGCCAGCAGTTTCGCGGGCAGCGGGGCTTACGAGCAGTACTTC. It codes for CASSFAGSGAYEQYF.

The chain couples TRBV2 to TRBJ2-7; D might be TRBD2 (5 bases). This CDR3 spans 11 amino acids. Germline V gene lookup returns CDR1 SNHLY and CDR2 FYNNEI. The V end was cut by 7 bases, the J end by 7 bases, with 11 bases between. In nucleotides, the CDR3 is TGTGCCAGCAACAGCGGTCCTGAGCAGTACTTC. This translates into CASNSGPEQYF.

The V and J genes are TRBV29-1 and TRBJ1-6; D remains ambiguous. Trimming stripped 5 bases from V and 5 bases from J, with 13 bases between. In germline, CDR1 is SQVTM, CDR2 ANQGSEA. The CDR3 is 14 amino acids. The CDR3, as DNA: TGCAGCGTTCGATTCGGGGTGGATAATTCACCCCTCCACTTT. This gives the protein CSVRFGVDNSPLHF.

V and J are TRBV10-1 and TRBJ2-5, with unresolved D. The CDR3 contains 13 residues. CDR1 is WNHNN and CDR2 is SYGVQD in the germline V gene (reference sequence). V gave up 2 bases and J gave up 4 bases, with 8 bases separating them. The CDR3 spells CASSERVGETQYF. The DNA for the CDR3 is TGCGCCAGCAGTGAGCGGGTGGGAGAGACCCAGTACTTC.

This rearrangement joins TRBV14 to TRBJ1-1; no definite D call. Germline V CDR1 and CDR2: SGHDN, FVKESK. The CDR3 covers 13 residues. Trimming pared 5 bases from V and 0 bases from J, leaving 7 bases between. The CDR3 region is CASSKKLNTEAFF. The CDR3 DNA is TGTGCCAGCAGCAAGAAGCTGAACACTGAAGCTTTCTTT.

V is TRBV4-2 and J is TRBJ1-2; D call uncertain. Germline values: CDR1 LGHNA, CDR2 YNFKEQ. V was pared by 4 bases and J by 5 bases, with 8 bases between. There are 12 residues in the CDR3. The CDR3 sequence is CASSLSVYGYTF. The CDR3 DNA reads TGTGCCAGCAGCCTTAGTGTGTATGGCTACACCTTC.

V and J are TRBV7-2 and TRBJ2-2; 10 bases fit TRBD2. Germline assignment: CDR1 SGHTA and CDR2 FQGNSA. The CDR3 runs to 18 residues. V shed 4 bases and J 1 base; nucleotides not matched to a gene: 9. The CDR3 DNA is TGTGCCAGCAGCTCCCTAGCGGGGGCCCGAGAGAACACCGGGGAGCTGTTTTTT. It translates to CASSSLAGARENTGELFF.

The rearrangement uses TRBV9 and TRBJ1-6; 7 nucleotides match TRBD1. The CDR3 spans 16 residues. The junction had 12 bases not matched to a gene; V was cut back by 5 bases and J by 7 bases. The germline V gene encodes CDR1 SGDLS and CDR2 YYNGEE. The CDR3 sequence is CASSEPSGQLNSPLHF. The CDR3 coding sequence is TGTGCCAGCAGTGAACCATCGGGACAGTTAAATTCACCCCTCCACTTT.

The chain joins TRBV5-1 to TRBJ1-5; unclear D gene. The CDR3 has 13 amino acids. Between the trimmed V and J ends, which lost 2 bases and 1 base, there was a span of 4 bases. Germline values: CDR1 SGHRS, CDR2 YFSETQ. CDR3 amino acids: CASSFQSNQPQHF. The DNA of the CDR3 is TGCGCCAGCAGCTTCCAGAGCAATCAGCCCCAGCATTTT.

CDR3 loop: CASSDDPGSSYEQYF. The CDR3 DNA is TGTGCCAGCAGTGATGATCCCGGGTCATCCTACGAGCAGTACTTC. The chain carries TRBV28 and TRBJ2-5; D unclear. The J call is doubtful: the DNA matches TRBJ2-7 better. Germline lookup yields CDR1 MDHEN and CDR2 SYDVKM. CDR3 size: 15 residues.

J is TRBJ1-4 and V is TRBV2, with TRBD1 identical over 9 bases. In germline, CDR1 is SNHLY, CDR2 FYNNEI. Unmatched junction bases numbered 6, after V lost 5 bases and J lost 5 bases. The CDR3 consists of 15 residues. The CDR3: CASSLGQGLNEKLFF. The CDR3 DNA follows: TGTGCCAGCAGTTTAGGACAGGGGCTCAATGAAAAACTGTTTTTT. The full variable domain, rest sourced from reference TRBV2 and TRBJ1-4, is EPEVTQTPSHQVTQMGQEVILRCVPISNHLYFYWYRQILGQKVEFLVSFYNNEISEKSEIFDDQFSVERPDGSNFTLKIRSTKLEDSAMYFCASSLGQGLNEKLFFGSGTQLSVL.

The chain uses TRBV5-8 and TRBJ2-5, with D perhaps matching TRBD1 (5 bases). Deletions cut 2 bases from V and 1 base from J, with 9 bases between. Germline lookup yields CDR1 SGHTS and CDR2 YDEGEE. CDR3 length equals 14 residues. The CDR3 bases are TGTGCCAGCAGCTTACAGGACGGCCAAGAGACCCAGTACTTC. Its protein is CASSLQDGQETQYF.